Below, 5 T cell receptor beta chains from the same sample are listed, as sequenced in a study of OX40 agonist ivuxolimab in advanced cancers. This table comes from immunoSEQ multiplex PCR, and its TCRdb copy is limited to in-frame clones, with some not included. The sample consists of around 64,000 clones, about four fifths of them appearing once. This specimen consisted of CD4+ or CD8+ T cells sorted from blood, obtained in a trial of the OX40 agonist ivuxolimab. Source of these receptors: an adult with an advanced solid tumor such as melanoma, head and neck, liver or kidney cancer.

This clone was detected ten times or more. This chain connects TRBV7-2 to TRBJ1-5; unclear D gene. There are 14 residues in the CDR3. Germline CDR1 SGHTA, CDR2 FQGNSA. With 2 bases removed from V and 5 bases from J, the gap between germline ends came to 10 bases. The CDR3: CASSLRKGDQPQHF. Here the CDR3 DNA reads TGTGCCAGCAGCTTACGGAAGGGCGATCAGCCCCAGCATTTT. Variable domain in full (rest from reference TRBV7-2 and TRBJ1-5): GAGVSQSPSNKVTEKGKDVELRCDPISGHTALYWYRQSLGQGLEFLIYFQGNSAPDKSGLPSDRFSAERTGGSVSTLTIQRTQQEDSAVYLCASSLRKGDQPQHFGDGTRLSIL.

The J gene is TRBJ1-2, the V gene TRBV7-6; tentatively, D is TRBD1 (6 bases). This CDR3 contains 17 residues. Trimming pared 4 bases from V and 0 bases from J, leaving 18 bases between. The germline V gene has CDR1 SGHVS and CDR2 FNYEAQ. CDR3 residues: CASSSRDMGFANYGYTF. The CDR3 bases are TGTGCCAGCAGCTCACGGGACATGGGTTTCGCTAACTATGGCTACACCTTC.

The V and J genes are TRBV5-6 and TRBJ1-2; the D gene is possibly TRBD1 (5 bases). Trimming pared 0 bases from V and 2 bases from J, leaving 8 bases between. CDR1 and CDR2 (germline): SGHDT, YYEEEE. The CDR3 contains 14 residues. The CDR3 loop is CASSLGQQNYGYTF. CDR3 coding DNA: TGTGCCAGCAGCTTGGGACAGCAAAACTATGGCTACACCTTC.

This chain connects TRBV11-1 to TRBJ2-5, with D maybe TRBD2 (6 bases). Germline-derived CDR1 and CDR2 are SGHAT and FQDESV (reference sequence). V was cut by 4 bases and J by 1 base, with 10 bases left in between. The CDR3 spans 14 residues. The CDR3 here is CASSSGLFQETQYF. The DNA of the CDR3 is TGTGCCAGCAGCTCGGGACTCTTCCAAGAGACCCAGTACTTC.

The chain combines TRBV5-1 with TRBJ2-2; 13 nucleotides align to TRBD2. Per the germline V gene, CDR1 is SGHRS and CDR2 is YFSETQ. The ends lost 6 bases at V and 6 bases at J; junction bases unmatched: 5. There are 15 residues in the CDR3. CDR3 sequence reads: CASTPGLAGSGELFF. Written as DNA, the CDR3 is TGCGCCAGCACCCCGGGACTAGCGGGATCCGGGGAGCTGTTTTTT.